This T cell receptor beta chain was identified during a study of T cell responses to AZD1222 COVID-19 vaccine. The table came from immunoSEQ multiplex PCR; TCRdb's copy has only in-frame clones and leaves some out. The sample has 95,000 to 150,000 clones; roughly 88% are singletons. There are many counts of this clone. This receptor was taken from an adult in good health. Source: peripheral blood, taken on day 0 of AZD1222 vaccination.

The CDR3 DNA follows: TGTGCCAGCAGCTCGACTGAGGTTAGGGCCTACACCTTC. Translation: CASSSTEVRAYTF. V is TRBV7-9 and J is TRBJ1-2; D is ambiguous. The CDR3 length is 13 residues. The germline CDR1 and CDR2 sequences are SEHNR and FQNEAQ (reference sequence). V was pared by 4 bases and J by 10 bases, with 16 bases between.